The 15 T cell receptor beta chains in this list originate from one sample, sequenced in a study of blood T cell repertoires in COVID-19. Repertoires were generated with immunoSEQ multiplex PCR, while TCRdb's copy carries only in-frame clones and drops some. There are about 74,000 clones in the sample; approximately 90% occur only once, and about 5% lies in the top ten. Sequenced material: peripheral blood. These TCRs come from a woman aged 55-70 years with active COVID-19.

CDR3 sequence (DNA): TGCGCCAGCAGCCCCGGGACAGGGGGTGGCGAACTGTTTTTT. It is translated as CASSPGTGGGELFF. V gene TRBV5-1 combines with J gene TRBJ1-4; 11 bases are shared with TRBD1. CDR1 and CDR2 (germline): SGHRS, YFSETQ. The CDR3 contains 14 residues. Trimming removed 4 bases from V and 12 bases from J; junction bases left unmatched: 8.

J is TRBJ2-1 and V is TRBV28, with a possible D match to TRBD1 (6 bases). The CDR3 is 16 residues long. Trimming stripped 5 bases from V and 4 bases from J, with 18 bases between. Germline values: CDR1 MDHEN, CDR2 SYDVKM. CDR3: CASSLMQGRPYNEQFF. CDR3 in DNA: TGTGCCAGCAGTCTCATGCAGGGGCGCCCATACAATGAGCAGTTCTTC. The full variable domain, in which reference TRBV28 and TRBJ2-1 provide the parts outside the CDR3, is DVKVTQSSRYLVKRTGEKVFLECVQDMDHENMFWYRQDPGLGLRLIYFSYDVKMKEKGDIPEGYSVSREKKERFSLILESASTNQTSMYLCASSLMQGRPYNEQFFGPGTRLTVL.

V usage is TRBV2 and J usage is TRBJ2-1, with 13 bases lining up with TRBD2. The junction had 4 bases not matched to a gene; V was cut back by 7 bases and J by 4 bases. CDR1 and CDR2 (germline): SNHLY, FYNNEI. The CDR3 sequence is 15 residues long. The CDR3 sequence is CASTPGLAGYNEQFF. The CDR3 region has the DNA TGTGCCAGCACACCGGGACTAGCGGGGTACAATGAGCAGTTCTTC.

The chain has TRBV11-2 and TRBJ2-5; D is ambiguous. V lost 5 bases and J lost 5, with 9 bases in between. CDR1 SGHAT and CDR2 FQNNGV come from the germline V gene. The CDR3 length is 12 residues. In nucleotides, the CDR3 is TGTGCCAGCAGCCATTCCCGGGAGACCCAGTACTTC. This sequence encodes CASSHSRETQYF.

The genes are TRBV6-2 or TRBV6-3 and TRBJ2-7, with TRBD2 matching 7 bases. The CDR3 is 16 residues long. Germline V gene data show CDR1 as MNHEY and CDR2 as SVGEGT. J lost 1 base, V lost 0 bases, and 6 bases had no gene match. Here the CDR3 reads CASSYSMAGVSYEQYF. The CDR3 nucleotides are TGTGCCAGCAGTTACTCGATGGCGGGGGTTTCCTACGAGCAGTACTTC.

This chain uses TRBV19 with TRBJ1-1; D possibly corresponds to TRBD1 (5 bases). The V end lost 1 base, the J end lost 10 bases, and 10 bases lay between the germline ends. From germline, CDR1 is LNHDA and CDR2 SQIVND (reference sequence). CDR3 size: 12 residues. The CDR3, as DNA: TGTGCCAGTAGTATAGGGGGCAGAGGAGCTTTCTTT. As protein: CASSIGGRGAFF.

With respect to this clone: This CDR3 is also generated by other DNA sequences in the sample. The chain employs TRBV28 and TRBJ2-7; TRBD2 agrees at 8 bases. Germline values: CDR1 MDHEN, CDR2 SYDVKM. The CDR3 extends over 15 amino acids. J was trimmed by 3 bases and V by 2 bases; bases with no gene match: 6. CDR3 DNA sequence: TGTGCCAGCAGTTTACCGGGACTAGGGGGCTACGAGCAGTACTTC. Encoded protein: CASSLPGLGGYEQYF. Supplemented by reference TRBV28 and TRBJ2-7, the full variable domain reads DVKVTQSSRYLVKRTGEKVFLECVQDMDHENMFWYRQDPGLGLRLIYFSYDVKMKEKGDIPEGYSVSREKKERFSLILESASTNQTSMYLCASSLPGLGGYEQYFGPGTRLTVT.

V is TRBV4-2 and J is TRBJ2-1, with 13 bases identical to TRBD2. The CDR3 totals 17 residues. V lost 0 bases to trimming and J lost 2 bases; unmatched junction nucleotides: 1. Germline-derived CDR1 and CDR2 are LGHNA and YNFKEQ. CDR3 region: CASSQEGLAGPYNEQFF. Here the CDR3 DNA reads TGTGCCAGCAGCCAAGAGGGACTAGCGGGACCCTACAATGAGCAGTTCTTC.

J is TRBJ2-7 and V is TRBV29-1; D is perhaps TRBD1 (6 bases). Trimming stripped 3 bases from V and 6 bases from J, with 12 bases between. CDR1 and CDR2 from the germline V gene are SQVTM and ANQGSEA. This CDR3 has 12 amino acids. The DNA for the CDR3 is TGCAGCGTTGAGGATCAGGGGCGCGAGCAGTACTTC. Its translation is CSVEDQGREQYF.

This clone was seen a handful of times. The chain links TRBV4-1 to TRBJ2-2; D might be TRBD1 (6 bases). This CDR3 contains 16 residues. V lost 2 bases to trimming and J lost 0 bases, with 10 bases between them. Germline CDR1 is MGHRA and CDR2 is YSYEKL. CDR3 amino acids: CASSQPDRSNTGELFF. Here the CDR3 DNA reads TGCGCCAGCAGCCAACCGGACAGATCGAACACCGGGGAGCTGTTTTTT.

The J gene is TRBJ2-7, the V gene TRBV6-5; 11 bases line up with TRBD1. Germline V gene data show CDR1 as MNHEY and CDR2 as SVGAGI. V shed 7 bases and J 1 base; nucleotides not matched to a gene: 6. The CDR3 consists of 15 residues. CDR3 nucleotide sequence: TGTGCCAGCACTCCCGGGACAGGGGGTTCCTACGAGCAGTACTTC. Its protein product is CASTPGTGGSYEQYF.

The chain recombines TRBV5-1 with TRBJ2-1, with 8 bases fitting TRBD2. This CDR3 is 16 amino acids long. The germline V gene encodes CDR1 SGHRS and CDR2 YFSETQ. After removal of 4 bases from V and 3 bases from J, the junction contained 9 bases not matched to a gene. The CDR3 loop reads CASSRAGTRGYNEQFF. In nucleotides, the CDR3 is TGCGCCAGCAGCCGTGCCGGGACTAGGGGCTACAATGAGCAGTTCTTC.

CDR3 sequence (DNA): TGTGCCAGCTCACCCCTAATAGTTCGCGGGAGTGAGAATGAGCAGTTCTTC. This sequence encodes CASSPLIVRGSENEQFF. The J gene is TRBJ2-1, the V gene TRBV18; 7 nucleotides align to TRBD2. The CDR3 length is 17 residues. The germline V gene has CDR1 KGHSH and CDR2 LQKENI. Trimming at V came to 3 bases and at J to 7 bases, leaving 15 bases not matched to a gene.

This sequence joins TRBV10-2 and TRBJ2-3; weak D call: TRBD2 (5 bases). The germline gives CDR1 WSHSY, CDR2 SAAADI. V shed 5 bases and J shed 4 bases, with 10 bases lying between them. The CDR3 is made up of 13 amino acids. Here the CDR3 reads CASSQLRADTQYF. CDR3 nucleotides: TGCGCCAGCAGTCAGTTGAGGGCAGATACGCAGTATTTT.

The V and J genes are TRBV6-5 and TRBJ1-2; 9 nucleotides align to TRBD1. The length of the CDR3 is 14 residues. Per germline, CDR1 MNHEY and CDR2 SVGAGI. J gave up 8 bases and V 0 bases, and 4 bases lay outside the gene matches. In DNA, the CDR3 is TGTGCCAGCAGTTACTCGGGACAGGGTAGAGGCTACACCTTC. Translated, it gives CASSYSGQGRGYTF.